There are a few counts of the clone carrying this TCR beta chain. These data are taken from a study of T-cell reconstitution after alpha-beta-depleted transplantation in children. V shed 3 bases, J shed 9 bases, and the junction held 6 bases outside the gene matches. Per the germline V gene, CDR1 is KGHSH and CDR2 is LQKENI. This CDR3 has 14 residues. Construction of the TCRbeta library involved unique molecular identifiers. Via MiXCR, TCRdb re-called the PCR reads, giving one row per CDR3 protein. The sample yields around 380,000 distinct CDR3 sequences, roughly a tenth seen once. V is TRBV18 and J is TRBJ1-2, with 11 bases fitting TRBD1. This sequence was found in a human donor who donated a stem cell graft to a child with acute myeloid leukemia. The sample here was PBMCs from the stem cell graft donor, taken from the stem cell graft. In nucleotides, the CDR3 is TGTGCCAGCTCACCTCCTGGGACAGGGGGACGCTACACCTTC. Translating gives CASSPPGTGGRYTF.